These T cell receptor beta chains were read from a single sample in a study of T-cell memory formation after mild COVID-19. TCRdb re-analysed the 5' RACE reads in MiXCR, keeping a single row per CDR3 protein. This sample has approximately 300,000 distinct CDR3 sequences, with less than 20% found just once. The sequenced sample consisted of PBMCs or a T cell subset sorted from them (not recorded which). The source is a man between 18 and 29 years old who had mild COVID-19 (a few samples of this study predate the infection). Cell type and time point are not known. Both conserved end residues are part of each CDR3. D genes are given only for firm matches. Size tells how often a clone was seen (once, few, many) or the class of an expanded clone, and some rows leave it out.

J gene: TRBJ2-5
clone size: -
D gene: TRBD1
V gene: TRBV9
CDR3 DNA: TGTGCCAGCACAACAGGGGCGGAGGAGACCCAGTACTTC
CDR3 protein: CASTTGAEETQYF

J gene: TRBJ2-2
clone size: -
D gene: TRBD1
V gene: TRBV20-1
CDR3 DNA: TGCAGTGCTAGAGAGGACAGGGGGAGCACCGGGGAGCTGTTTTTT
CDR3 protein: CSAREDRGSTGELFF

J gene: TRBJ1-4
clone size: few
D gene: TRBD1
V gene: TRBV20-1
CDR3 DNA: TGCAGTGCCCACGACAGGGGTTCGAATGAAAAACTGTTTTTT
CDR3 protein: CSAHDRGSNEKLFF

J gene: TRBJ2-7
clone size: few
D gene: -
V gene: TRBV29-1
CDR3 DNA: TGCAGCGTTGAAGATCAACCCTACGAGCAGTACTTC
CDR3 protein: CSVEDQPYEQYF

J gene: TRBJ2-2
clone size: -
D gene: TRBD2
V gene: TRBV5-1
CDR3 DNA: TGCGCCAGCAGCCCCCTAGCGGGGGGCTTCGAGACCGGGGAGCTGTTTTTT
CDR3 protein: CASSPLAGGFETGELFF

J gene: TRBJ1-4
clone size: -
D gene: -
V gene: TRBV20-1
CDR3 DNA: TGCAGTGCGAGAGACAGGCGCCATGAAAAACTGTTTTTT
CDR3 protein: CSARDRRHEKLFF

J gene: TRBJ1-2
clone size: -
D gene: -
V gene: TRBV28
CDR3 DNA: TGTGCCAGCAGTTTACAGGGAAGGGCCGTTAACTATGGCTACACCTTC
CDR3 protein: CASSLQGRAVNYGYTF

J gene: TRBJ2-4
clone size: -
D gene: -
V gene: TRBV7-2
CDR3 DNA: TGTGCCAGCAGCTTTGGGGCACCACCTGGGAACATTCAGTACTTC
CDR3 protein: CASSFGAPPGNIQYF

J gene: TRBJ2-3
clone size: -
D gene: TRBD1
V gene: TRBV5-1
CDR3 DNA: TGCGCCAGCAGCTCCAACCGGCGGGACAGGGGGACCGATACGCAGTATTTT
CDR3 protein: CASSSNRRDRGTDTQYF

J gene: TRBJ1-4
clone size: -
D gene: TRBD1
V gene: TRBV5-8
CDR3 DNA: TGTGCCAGCAGCTCGGACAGGCCGACTAATGAAAAACTGTTTTTT
CDR3 protein: CASSSDRPTNEKLFF

J gene: TRBJ2-7
clone size: few
D gene: -
V gene: TRBV5-6
CDR3 DNA: TGTGCCAGCAGCCCGAGGAGGTCGTACGAGCAGTACTTC
CDR3 protein: CASSPRRSYEQYF

J gene: TRBJ2-3
clone size: few
D gene: -
V gene: TRBV7-8
CDR3 DNA: TGTGCCAGCAGCTTAGCGTCGGAGGGGAAAGATACGCAGTATTTT
CDR3 protein: CASSLASEGKDTQYF

J gene: TRBJ2-3
clone size: few
D gene: TRBD1
V gene: TRBV10-3
CDR3 DNA: TGTGCCATCAATGGGGACAGGGGGACCGCAGATACGCAGTATTTT
CDR3 protein: CAINGDRGTADTQYF

J gene: TRBJ2-5
clone size: -
D gene: -
V gene: TRBV7-3
CDR3 DNA: TGTGCCAGCAGCTTAGGGGTGGCGGGTGAAGAGACCCAGTACTTC
CDR3 protein: CASSLGVAGEETQYF

J gene: TRBJ1-1
clone size: few
D gene: -
V gene: TRBV4-2
CDR3 DNA: TGTGCCAGCAGCCCCATCTTAGGGTTTACTGAAGCTTTCTTT
CDR3 protein: CASSPILGFTEAFF

J gene: TRBJ2-3
clone size: -
D gene: TRBD1
V gene: TRBV20-1
CDR3 DNA: TGCAGTGTTAGGGGGACAGGGGTTCGTTTGCCGGTTTCAGATACGCAGTATTTT
CDR3 protein: CSVRGTGVRLPVSDTQYF

J gene: TRBJ2-1
clone size: few
D gene: -
V gene: TRBV7-9
CDR3 DNA: TGTGCCAGCAGCCATACATGGGAAAACGTCAATGAGCAGTTCTTC
CDR3 protein: CASSHTWENVNEQFF

J gene: TRBJ2-1
clone size: few
D gene: TRBD1
V gene: TRBV3-1
CDR3 DNA: TGTGCCAGCAGCCAAGAGGACAGGGTCAGGGATGAGCAGTTCTTC
CDR3 protein: CASSQEDRVRDEQFF